A single sample is the source of the 24 T cell receptor beta chains below, sequenced in a study of T cells in Graves' hyperthyroidism and ophthalmopathy. RNA transcripts were the template for amplifying TCR beta CDR3 regions. HTBI primers were the set used in a first-round RT-PCR of the TCR CDR3. TCRdb redid the calling of the multiplex PCR reads with MiXCR, one entry per CDR3 protein. Here the sample spans about 270,000 distinct CDR3 sequences, approximately 23% being singletons. The specimen sequenced was blood. These receptors came from a man younger than 45 with Graves' ophthalmopathy.

The chain links TRBV13 to TRBJ2-2, with 15 positions matching TRBD2. J was trimmed by 0 bases and V by 4 bases; bases with no gene match: 3. CDR1 is PRHDT, CDR2 FYEKMQ, per germline (reference sequence). The CDR3 sequence is 18 residues long. CDR3 amino acids: CASSWGTSGGTNTGELFF. CDR3 DNA sequence: TGTGCCAGCAGCTGGGGGACTAGCGGGGGGACGAACACCGGGGAGCTGTTTTTT.

This clonotype was seen only once. A read error may produce the germline difference seen at one junction end. The chain uses TRBV6-1 and TRBJ1-5, with D tentatively TRBD1 (5 bases). Germline lookup yields CDR1 MNHNS and CDR2 SASEGT. The CDR3 runs to 15 residues. The CDR3 bases are TGCGCCAGCAGTGAGAAGGGGCGGAACAATCAGCCCCAGCATTTT. Translation gives CASSEKGRNNQPQHF.

This clonotype appeared many times. V gene TRBV3-1 combines with J gene TRBJ1-1, with D perhaps TRBD1 (5 bases). The CDR3 spans 15 residues. V gave up 0 bases and J gave up 3 bases, with 11 bases separating them. Germline V gene sequence: CDR1 LGHDT, CDR2 YNNKEL (reference sequence). CDR3 protein: CASSQEWGVDTEAFF. The CDR3 nucleotides are TGTGCCAGCAGCCAAGAGTGGGGCGTGGACACTGAAGCTTTCTTT. The complete variable domain, with remaining parts taken from reference TRBV3-1 and TRBJ1-1, reads DTAVSQTPKYLVTQMGNDKSIKCEQNLGHDTMYWYKQDSKKFLKIMFSYNNKELIINETVPNRFSPKSPDKAHLNLHINSLELGDSAVYFCASSQEWGVDTEAFFGQGTRLTVV.

This clonotype was counted many times. The genes are TRBV5-1 and TRBJ2-5; tentatively, D is TRBD1 or TRBD2 (5 bases each). The germline V gene encodes CDR1 SGHRS and CDR2 YFSETQ. The V end lost 0 bases, the J end lost 0 bases, and 9 bases lay between the germline ends. CDR3 size: 15 residues. For the CDR3, the DNA is TGCGCCAGCAGCTTGGAGATGGGGGACCAAGAGACCCAGTACTTC. It codes for CASSLEMGDQETQYF.

Many counts were recorded for this clonotype. The chain recombines TRBV18 with TRBJ1-1; D gene uncertain. Deletions cut 0 bases from V and 1 base from J, with 9 bases between. The CDR3 contains 15 residues. In germline, CDR1 is KGHSH, CDR2 LQKENI. The CDR3 region has the DNA TGTGCCAGCTCACCACCTCCCGCCACGAACACTGAAGCTTTCTTT. Protein sequence: CASSPPPATNTEAFF.

Only a few counts were recorded for this clonotype. The chain has TRBV7-9 and TRBJ2-1; 10 bases map to TRBD1. CDR1 and CDR2 (germline): SEHNR, FQNEAQ (reference sequence). CDR3 length: 15 amino acids. J gave up 6 bases and V 5 bases, and 7 bases lay outside the gene matches. Here the CDR3 DNA reads TGTGCCAGCAGCGCGACCGGGACAGGGGTCAATGAGCAGTTCTTC. It specifies CASSATGTGVNEQFF. The full variable domain, its missing parts supplied by reference TRBV7-9 and TRBJ2-1, is DTGVSQNPRHKITKRGQNVTFRCDPISEHNRLYWYRQTLGQGPEFLTYFQNEAQLEKSRLLSDRFSAERPKGSFSTLEIQRTEQGDSAMYLCASSATGTGVNEQFFGPGTRLTVL.

The chain combines TRBV2 with TRBJ1-6; TRBD1 might be the D (6 bases). V lost 7 bases and J 5 bases, leaving 15 bases between the germline ends. The CDR3 contains 15 residues. The germline V gene has CDR1 SNHLY and CDR2 FYNNEI. The CDR3 DNA reads TGTGCCAGCACCCGAGACAGGACTAATAATTCACCCCTCCACTTT. It translates to CASTRDRTNNSPLHF.

The rearrangement joins TRBV6-2 or TRBV6-3 to TRBJ2-5, with 13 bases aligning to TRBD2. The CDR3 totals 16 residues. With 6 bases clipped from V and 6 bases from J, the junction kept 10 bases outside the gene matches. In germline, CDR1 is MNHEY, CDR2 SVGEGT. CDR3 protein: CASSITSGRAGKTQYF. The CDR3 coding sequence is TGTGCCAGCAGCATAACTAGCGGGAGGGCCGGGAAGACCCAGTACTTC.

The chain couples TRBV24-1 to TRBJ2-3; D may be TRBD1 or TRBD2 (6 bases each). V lost 3 bases and J 3 bases, leaving 9 bases between the germline ends. The CDR3 is 14 amino acids. In germline, CDR1 is KGHDR, CDR2 SFDVKD. The CDR3 sequence is CATSDGGLTDTQYF. The CDR3 DNA follows: TGTGCCACCAGTGATGGGGGGCTAACAGATACGCAGTATTTT.

This clonotype came up a few times. The rearrangement links TRBV12-3 or TRBV12-4 to TRBJ2-7; 10 bases fit TRBD2. J was trimmed by 6 bases and V by 6 bases; bases with no gene match: 8. The CDR3 extends over 14 amino acids. The CDR3 nucleotides read TGTGCCAGCAGGTCTAGCGGGAGTATTTCCGAGCAGTACTTC. Protein product: CASRSSGSISEQYF.

The sample holds many counts of this clonotype. The chain is built from TRBV30 and TRBJ1-5; possibly TRBD1 for D (5 bases). The CDR3 contains 14 residues. Per the germline V gene, CDR1 is GTSNPN and CDR2 is SVGIG (reference sequence). Deletions cut 1 base from V and 3 bases from J, with 10 bases between. The chain's CDR3 is CAWSGRGNNQPQHF. CDR3 sequence (DNA): TGTGCCTGGAGTGGGAGGGGAAACAATCAGCCCCAGCATTTT.

The sample holds a few counts of this clonotype. The genes are TRBV6-2 or TRBV6-3 and TRBJ2-1, with D unclear. The germline V gene encodes CDR1 MNHEY and CDR2 SVGEGT. Trimming removed 0 bases at V and 7 bases at J, with 10 bases between. The CDR3 is 14 amino acids. The CDR3 DNA sequence: TGTGCCAGCAGTTACTCGAGAGAGGTTAATGAGCAGTTCTTC. Its translation is CASSYSREVNEQFF.

CDR3 sequence (DNA): TGTGCCAGTAGTATGAGTGGGGAGACCCAGTACTTC. Translated: CASSMSGETQYF. The V call is TRBV19, the J call TRBJ2-5; D is uncertain. Trimming stripped 3 bases from V and 5 bases from J, with 7 bases between. CDR1 and CDR2 (germline): LNHDA, SQIVND (reference sequence). The CDR3 contains 12 residues.

A single count supports this clonotype. The final CDR3 position lacks the conserved phenylalanine or tryptophan, pointing to a likely read error. The chain couples TRBV18 to TRBJ2-5; TRBD2 matches at 12 bases. Germline-derived CDR1 and CDR2 are KGHSH and LQKENI. Unmatched junction bases numbered 0, after V lost 2 bases and J lost 2 bases. The CDR3 sequence is 15 residues long. CDR3 sequence: CASSPGLAGQETQYL. The CDR3 nucleotides are TGTGCCAGCTCACCAGGACTAGCGGGACAAGAGACCCAGTACCTC.

This clonotype was recorded at least ten times. The rearrangement links TRBV5-1 to TRBJ2-3; the D gene is possibly TRBD2 (7 bases). The CDR3 is made up of 16 amino acids. Between the trimmed V and J ends, which lost 0 bases and 1 base, there was a span of 12 bases. In germline, CDR1 is SGHRS, CDR2 YFSETQ. CDR3 nucleotide sequence: TGCGCCAGCAGCTTGGATGCGGGGGCCCGCACAGATACGCAGTATTTT. Its translation: CASSLDAGARTDTQYF.

This clonotype was counted only a few times. The CDR3 DNA sequence: TGTGCTAGTGGTTTGGTTAATCAGCCCCAGCATTTT. Translated: CASGLVNQPQHF. This rearrangement joins TRBV12-5 to TRBJ1-5; D gene ambiguous. Trimming cost V 0 bases and J 4 bases, with 1 base left between them. CDR3 length: 12 amino acids. Germline V gene data show CDR1 as LGHNT and CDR2 as FRNRAP.

About this clonotype: The junction differs from germline at one of its ends, possibly a read error. V is TRBV28 and J is TRBJ1-3; D is perhaps TRBD1 (5 bases). CDR3 length: 18 amino acids. CDR1 and CDR2 from the germline V gene are MDHEN and SYDVKM. The CDR3 loop reads CAGSLAPHRGHSGNTIYF. CDR3 nucleotides: TGTGCCGGCAGTTTAGCCCCCCATAGGGGCCACTCTGGAAACACCATATATTTT.

The chain has TRBV29-1 and TRBJ2-7, with a weak D call TRBD1 (5 bases). This CDR3 contains 12 residues. Trimming took 4 bases from V and 3 from J, leaving 10 bases between them. The germline V gene has CDR1 SQVTM and CDR2 ANQGSEA. CDR3 nucleotide sequence: TGCAGCGTTGGAGGACATTACTACGAGCAGTACTTC. Translation: CSVGGHYYEQYF.

The V call is TRBV28, the J call TRBJ2-6; no firm D call. V was clipped by 2 bases and J by 1 base, with 9 bases between them. The CDR3 length is 16 residues. The germline CDR1 and CDR2 sequences are MDHEN and SYDVKM. Written as DNA, the CDR3 is TGTGCCAGCAGTTTACTGGGCGGATCTGGGGCCAACGTCCTGACTTTC. Translation gives CASSLLGGSGANVLTF.

The V and J genes are TRBV6-1 and TRBJ2-5; 8 bases agree with TRBD1. Trimming took 7 bases from V and 2 from J; bases not matched to a gene: 9. CDR1 is MNHNS and CDR2 is SASEGT in the germline V gene. There are 15 residues in the CDR3. The CDR3 region is CASTQLGQAQETQYF. The DNA for the CDR3 is TGTGCCAGCACTCAACTGGGACAGGCACAAGAGACCCAGTACTTC.

The chain employs TRBV20-1 and TRBJ2-1; D not certain. The germline V gene has CDR1 DFQATT and CDR2 SNEGSKA (reference sequence). V lost 0 bases and J lost 4, with 10 bases in between. CDR3 length: 14 amino acids. The CDR3 DNA reads as TGCAGTGCTAGAGATATTCGGGCGTACAATGAGCAGTTCTTC. Protein: CSARDIRAYNEQFF.

V usage is TRBV7-9 and J usage is TRBJ2-1, with 7 bases aligning to TRBD2. The CDR3 loop spans 11 amino acids. J gave up 7 bases and V 10 bases, and 4 bases lay outside the gene matches. Germline-derived CDR1 and CDR2 are SEHNR and FQNEAQ (reference sequence). CDR3 residues: CATSLANEQFF. CDR3 DNA sequence: TGTGCCACATCACTAGCGAATGAGCAGTTCTTC.

This clonotype was recorded many times. The chain has TRBV7-2 and TRBJ2-7; D uncertain. Trimming took 5 bases from V and 3 from J, leaving 14 bases between them. The V gene's germline CDR1 is SGHTA and CDR2 FQGNSA. The CDR3 covers 14 residues. The CDR3 bases are TGTGCCAGCAGCCCCCGGACGGGCCACTACGAGCAGTACTTC. Translated: CASSPRTGHYEQYF.

This clonotype showed up many times. The chain is built from TRBV28 and TRBJ1-2, with unresolved D. Trimming left V 5 bases short and J 5 bases short, with 21 bases between. This CDR3 contains 16 residues. The germline CDR1 and CDR2 sequences are MDHEN and SYDVKM. The CDR3 sequence is CASSPGPVTFRYGYTF. In DNA form, the CDR3 reads TGTGCCAGCAGTCCTGGGCCAGTAACCTTTAGATATGGCTACACCTTC.